This T cell receptor beta chain was sequenced for a study of GPR56 and killer-like receptors on CD4 memory cells (dated by TCRdb to between 2018 and 2021). Study-wide context: The study proposed that progressive acquisition of KLRB1, KLRG1, GPR56 and then KLRF1 marks human CD4+ memory T-cell differentiation and cytokine production potential. The study described its healthy blood donors as age-matched to the liver disease patients, who had a median age of 68 years.

The study at large found these results: TCR repertoires overlapped especially between the late populations 4 and 5, and partly population 3. Rather than covering full repertoires, the diversity and similarity analyses were limited to the 100 most expanded clones in each population. Clonal frequency was low in the marker-negative population and increased progressively along the proposed pathway, with TCRbeta diversity decreasing accordingly. The clones that dominated late populations 4 and 5 were also present in early populations 1 and 2, and the authors interpreted this finding as evidence for linear differentiation.

For sequencing, an Illumina HiSeq 2500 was employed. The recombined TCRbeta locus was amplified by a previously published PCR protocol to build sequencing libraries. As for the original processing: Reads whose average quality score was below 30 were removed, and the reads that remained were processed with IMSEQ. Vbeta gene, Jbeta gene and CDR3 amino acid sequence were used to define clonotypes. To quantify how much the repertoires of different populations overlapped, the Morisita-Horn index was computed on the top 100 expanded clones. Renyi diversity profiles calculated on the top 100 expanded clones were used to assess clonal diversity. The reads were reprocessed in TCRdb, with one entry per CDR3 protein sequence and no accompanying DNA. These V and J calls originate from TCRdb's pipeline instead of the authors' own analysis. This specimen's table enumerates more than 3,000 distinct CDR3 sequences. Of the sample, about 5.6% falls within the top ten clones.

Comments on this clonotype: This clone's antigen is unknown.

Before TCRbeta sequencing, fluorescence-activated cell sorting was used to enrich five KLR/GPR56-defined CD4+ populations. TCRbeta repertoires of five CD4+ T-cell subsets defined by KLRB1, KLRG1, GPR56 and KLRF1 expression were sequenced to test a linear memory differentiation pathway. TCR-sequenced cells came from peripheral blood of healthy control individuals, reported as five donors in the TCRbeta analysis figure. Heparinized peripheral blood was collected, and every sample was processed within one hour of being retrieved. To isolate peripheral blood mononuclear cells, blood was diluted 1:2 in PBS and put through Biocoll density gradient centrifugation at room temperature. CD4+ T cells were enriched from freshly isolated PBMCs by magnetic sorting with anti-CD4 MicroBeads before flow sorting. A BD FACSAria II was used to sort CD4+ T cells enriched from PBMCs of healthy donors according to marker expression. Surface staining used anti-KLRB1 clone 191B8, anti-KLRF1 clone 4A4.D10 and anti-KLRG1 clone REA261 antibodies from Miltenyi Biotec.

This clonotype was obtained from a human donor in good health. Material for sequencing was memory CD4+ T cells from blood.

For the CDR3, the sequence is CASRQAPGRLNTEAFF. Recombination joined TRBV12-3 or TRBV12-4 with TRBJ1-1; TCRdb selects TRBD1, and the lack of DNA leaves this call unchecked. Measured from the cysteine to the phenylalanine, the CDR3 is 16 residues long. The DNA sequence is not available.